The clone carrying this T cell receptor beta chain was detected a few times. The antigen is unknown. The CDR3 has 13 amino acids. CDR1 is SGHTA, CDR2 FQGNSA, per germline. V gave up 5 bases and J gave up 0 bases, with 7 bases separating them. Data came from immunoSEQ multiplex PCR; TCRdb stores just in-frame clones and leaves some out. This sample has under 10,000 clones, with roughly 69% found just once. This entry belongs to a study of CD4+ T cells in melanoma. The study, taken as a whole, reports: Reportedly, melanoma neoantigen-specific CD4+ T cells showed varied differentiation states. A reported correlation linked neoantigen-specific CD4+ T cells to CD8+, macrophage and B cell function.

The J gene is TRBJ1-2, the V gene TRBV7-2, with D unresolved. The sample comprised tumor tissue. The sequence was obtained from a human donor with melanoma. CDR3 region: CASSEATNYGYTF. DNA of the CDR3: TGTGCCAGCAGCGAGGCGACTAACTATGGCTACACCTTC.